The entry below gives a single T cell receptor beta chain sequence along with its context. Profiling relied on immunoSEQ multiplex PCR, and the TCRdb table lists in-frame clones only, not all of them. This sample has approximately 82,000 clones, with roughly 95% found just once. The data are from a study of technical replicates of blood from several donors. V was clipped by 0 bases and J by 3 bases, with 2 bases between them. Germline V gives CDR1 SQVTM, CDR2 ANQGSEA. The CDR3 loop spans 11 amino acids. This clonotype was sampled from a human donor in good health. The sample taken for sequencing was T cells isolated from PBMCs. V is TRBV29-1 and J is TRBJ2-5; D not certain. DNA for the CDR3: TGCAGCGTTGAAGATAAAGAGACCCAGTACTTC. This codes for CSVEDKETQYF.